What follows is one T cell receptor (beta chain) and its context. Its target antigen remains unknown. Base qualities are not at hand, and no much larger clone is one base apart. V and J lose 5 bases and 4 bases, and a span of 15 bases separates them. Via the germline V gene, CDR1 is SQVTM and CDR2 ANQGSEA. Including cysteine and phenylalanine, the CDR3 has 13 amino acids. Only the CDR3 DNA stays, 39 bases, in frame from base 1. Interpreted using the paper, the time point label stands for: time of PML onset. According to the study, the label for this sample's treatment or condition signals: on natalizumab therapy at sampling. PML diagnosis was based on clinical and MRI findings and was confirmed by detection of JC virus DNA in cerebrospinal fluid. PML in the natalizumab-treated patients developed after between about 15 and 56 months of natalizumab therapy. Interferon beta had previously been received by all listed patients, and all PML patients were female. Blood samples for T3 were taken at PML onset. Ficoll-Hypaque density gradient centrifugation was used to isolate peripheral blood mononuclear cells.

Using the immunoSEQ two-step multiplex PCR at survey-level depth, TRB CDR3 regions were amplified from genomic DNA. Each PCR was spiked with synthetic inline TR CDR3 controls spanning all V-J pairings to estimate template counts and remove amplification bias. Reads went through processing to reduce amplification and sequencing bias, and quantification was done against synthetic TR CDR3 analogs. On the study's bioinformatics: Raw data were processed in ImmunoSEQ Analyzer, with out-of-frame sequences and CDR3s containing stop codons removed, and gene names were assigned according to IMGT nomenclature. Normalized Shannon entropy, defined as 1 minus Pielou's evenness, was used to summarize repertoire diversity. Only TRB sequences sharing the V gene, the J gene and the CDR3 were counted as identical. Public PML clonotypes were CDR3s shared by two or more PML-onset samples but absent earlier, in controls, and in public databases. Skylign with the observed count method was used to analyze CDR3 amino acid composition at each position. TCRdb carries this immuneACCESS record with in-frame sequences only. Its versions omit some clonotypes, under half of them owing to an unresolved V gene in the studies checked, with the rest unexplained. V and J calls and clone size are those listed in that table; D and trimming were worked out from the DNA. This sample has approximately 35,000 clones in its table, and about 90% of those were observed once. The top ten clonotypes cover 3% to 3.5% of the sample.

These data come from a study of multiple sclerosis patients with progressive multifocal leukoencephalopathy (dated by TCRdb to about 2019). About the investigation overall: The study examined peripheral T and B cells of MS patients who developed PML (4 under natalizumab, 1 after alemtuzumab) and treated patients who did not. Two natalizumab-treated patients who later developed PML were followed longitudinally from before therapy through 6 and 12 months to PML onset. The goal was to find JC virus-specific or public T-cell expansions that arose at the time of PML onset.

Paper-wide results and their limitations: Only PML patients had TRB clones above 0.5% frequency, but the clones expanded at PML onset were already present before and during natalizumab therapy. Analysis was restricted to peripheral blood, although for natalizumab-associated PML, cerebrospinal fluid or brain lymphocytes might be more informative. In most PML patients, lower normalized Shannon entropy suggested less diverse TRB repertoires, while the natalizumab-treated controls had values close to 1. With only a small, descriptive cohort, it remained unclear whether the findings reflect JC virus infection or general immunocompromise. When PML developed, no shared TRBV or TRBJ gene usage and no preferred TRBV-TRBJ pairings were found.

The sample consisted of PBMCs, taken from a patient treated with natalizumab. The chain uses TRBV29-1 and TRBJ2-7, with the D call perhaps TRBD1 or TRBD2, as 5 bases match in each case. This sequence originates from a human donor with progressive multifocal leukoencephalopathy. The CDR3 reads CSVTGTSLYEQYF. In nucleotides, the sequence is TGCAGCGTTACTGGGACCAGCTTGTACGAGCAGTACTTC.